This T cell receptor (beta chain) was identified during a study of blood T cells in healthy people across ages. Study context: Roughly one uniquely barcoded beta molecule per two T cells was captured. Study-wide results and limits: Estimated diversity that came from one million T cells was considered an underestimate.

Combining a sample-barcoded 5' primer with a J-beta primer mix, a second PCR ran for about 7 to 12 cycles. A single record per CDR3 protein comes from TCRdb applying MiXCR to the 5' RACE reads. The data hold around 1,600,000 distinct CDR3 sequences, with 40% to 45% observed a single time. The CDR3 is 14 amino acids. The trim removed 6 bases at V and 1 base at J, leaving 5 bases unmatched. Germline V gives CDR1 MGHDK, CDR2 SYGVNS. Details on this clonotype: Its antigen remains unknown.

The sample providers were healthy Caucasian people from Russia, aged roughly 6 to 95. PBMCs were isolated at a quantity of at least 7 million per sample. The clonotype was recovered from a woman between 18 and 30 years old in good health. This chain joins TRBV25-1 and TRBJ2-5; 7 bases match TRBD1. Sequenced input: blood. DNA of the CDR3: TGTGCCAGCAGCCGGGACAGTCCCCAAGAGACCCAGTACTTC. Translated, it gives CASSRDSPQETQYF.